This entry is about one T cell receptor (beta chain). What it binds is not known. Germline V CDR1 and CDR2: SQVTM, ANQGSEA. The CDR3 has 12 amino acids. Trimming took off 4 bases at V and 1 base at J, with 7 bases between the two ends. The entry originates in a study of T cell responses to AZD1222 COVID-19 vaccine. Whole-study context: The analysis combined second doses at about 4 or about 12 weeks.

Profiled with immunoSEQ multiplex PCR; TCRdb holds only in-frame clones, not every one. In the table there are 150,000 or so clones, roughly 91% of which are singletons. Study-wide results and caveats: Following two doses of AZD1222, Spike-specific TCR breadth and depth rose. Vaccine-associated CD4 TCRs spanned spike, dominant at 160-218 and 743-854. Donors were chiefly white British, with a greater number of females, and clonal diversity was perhaps underestimated.

The specimen was peripheral blood, collected on day 0 of AZD1222 vaccination. The chain carries TRBV29-1 and TRBJ1-1; no clear D. The receptor was derived from an adult in good health. The CDR3 region has the DNA TGCAGCGTTGGGTGGTGGAACACTGAAGCTTTCTTT. Translation gives CSVGWWNTEAFF. Complete variable domain (other parts from reference TRBV29-1 and TRBJ1-1): SAVISQKPSRDICQRGTSLTIQCQVDSQVTMMFWYRQQPGQSLTLIATANQGSEATYESGFVIDKFPISRPNLTFSTLTVSNMSPEDSSIYLCSVGWWNTEAFFGQGTRLTVV.